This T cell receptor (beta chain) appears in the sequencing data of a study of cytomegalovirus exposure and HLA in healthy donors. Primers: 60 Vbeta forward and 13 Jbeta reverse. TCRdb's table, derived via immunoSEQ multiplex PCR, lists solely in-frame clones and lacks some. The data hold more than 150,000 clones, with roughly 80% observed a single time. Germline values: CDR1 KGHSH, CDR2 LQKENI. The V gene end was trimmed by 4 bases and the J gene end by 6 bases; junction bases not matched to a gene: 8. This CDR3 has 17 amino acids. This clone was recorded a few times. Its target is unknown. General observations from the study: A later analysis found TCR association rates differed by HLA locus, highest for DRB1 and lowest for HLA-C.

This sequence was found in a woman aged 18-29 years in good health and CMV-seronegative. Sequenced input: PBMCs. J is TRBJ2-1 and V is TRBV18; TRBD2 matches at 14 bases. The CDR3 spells CASSQQGLAGGGNEQFF. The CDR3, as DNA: TGTGCCAGCTCACAGCAAGGACTAGCGGGAGGCGGCAATGAGCAGTTCTTC.